The text below deals with one T cell receptor beta chain. These data originate in a study of human T cells and chemical hapten exposure. Background on the study: Sensitization applied 2% DPC to about 2 cm by about 2 cm of upper inner arm skin. TCR yields differed between samples (mainly from small differences in pooled library volume).

Described time point: patch test 1, 2 weeks after DPC sensitization. As to treatment: therapeutic diphenylcyclopropenone sensitization with weekly scalp DPC. Using its own MiXCR run on the RACE reads, TCRdb lists one record per CDR3 protein. In the table there are fewer than 400,000 distinct CDR3 sequences, approximately 6.9% of which are singletons. The TCR sequence derives from a woman younger than 30 with alopecia areata. Some clones in this sample may be carry-over from other donors' samples. This sample comprised whole blood, obtained in connection with sensitization to the hapten diphenylcyclopropenone (DPC).

CDR3 region: CASSPAPGTVANYGYTF. The CDR3 nucleotides read TGTGCCAGCAGCCCCGCCCCAGGGACAGTAGCTAACTATGGCTACACCTTC. The J gene is TRBJ1-2, the V gene TRBV7-3; 7 bases are shared with TRBD1. The V and J ends lost 5 bases and 0 bases, in that order; junction bases with no gene match: 12. Germline lookup yields CDR1 SGHTA and CDR2 FQGTGA. There are 17 residues in the CDR3.